This entry concerns a single TCR beta chain. The data were obtained in a study of blood T cells in healthy people across ages. Primed by a sample-barcoded 5' primer and a J-beta primer mix, a second PCR proceeded for roughly 7 to 12 cycles. TCRdb passed the 5' RACE reads through MiXCR, listing each CDR3 protein once. The data hold 1.5 million to 2 million distinct CDR3 sequences, with 30% to 35% observed a single time. The V gene lost 1 base and the J gene lost 7 bases, with 17 bases spanning the gap. The germline V gene encodes CDR1 LGHDT and CDR2 YNNKEL (reference sequence). CDR3 size: 15 residues. This receptor was taken from a woman aged 30 to 39 in good health. Sequencing used blood. The rearrangement joins TRBV3-1 to TRBJ2-7; no clear D gene. The CDR3 DNA follows: TGTGCCAGCAGCCAAGTCGGGCAGCTGGTAGTGGAGCAGTACTTC. This encodes CASSQVGQLVVEQYF.